These 25 T cell receptor beta chains came from one sample sequenced in a study of cytomegalovirus exposure and HLA in healthy donors. Primers for the PCR totalled 60 Vbeta and 13 Jbeta. Data came from immunoSEQ multiplex PCR; TCRdb stores just in-frame clones and leaves some out. This table holds roughly 180,000 clones, 75% to 85% found once. The sequenced material came from PBMCs. These receptors were collected from a girl aged 5-17 years in good health and CMV-seropositive.

The chain recombines TRBV6-5 with TRBJ2-1; 12 nucleotides match TRBD2. J gave up 12 bases and V 8 bases, and 14 bases lay outside the gene matches. Germline CDR1 MNHEY, CDR2 SVGAGI. This CDR3 is built from 15 residues. The CDR3 DNA reads TGTGCCAGCGGTCGACTAGCGGGGGACCAACAAGGGCAGTTCTTC. Amino acid sequence: CASGRLAGDQQGQFF.

The V call is TRBV5-4, the J call TRBJ1-1; no clear D gene. The germline V gene encodes CDR1 SGHNT and CDR2 YYREEE (reference sequence). V was shortened by 3 bases and J by 7 bases, with 16 bases between the two germline ends. The CDR3 spans 14 residues. The CDR3 DNA sequence: TGTGCCAGCAGCTGGGTGGGCCAGGATGTTGAAGCTTTCTTT. Amino acid sequence: CASSWVGQDVEAFF.

V and J are TRBV2 and TRBJ2-2; TRBD2 matches at 8 bases. J lost 5 bases, V lost 5 bases, and 10 bases had no gene match. Germline-derived CDR1 and CDR2 are SNHLY and FYNNEI. This CDR3 has 16 amino acids. In DNA, the CDR3 is TGTGCCAGCAGTCGGGCCGGGGGGGAGGGGACCGGGGAGCTGTTTTTT. It encodes CASSRAGGEGTGELFF.

The genes are TRBV25-1 and TRBJ1-2; D is undetermined. This CDR3 has 12 amino acids. Trimming took off 2 bases at V and 2 bases at J, with 3 bases between the two ends. In germline, CDR1 is MGHDK, CDR2 SYGVNS. CDR3 region: CASSEQNYGYTF. For the CDR3, the DNA is TGTGCCAGCAGTGAACAAAACTATGGCTACACCTTC.

CDR3 nucleotides: TGTGCCAGCAGCTCAGGACCCCAGGGCTACGAGCAGTACTTC. Translating it yields CASSSGPQGYEQYF. The chain joins TRBV7-9 to TRBJ2-7; TRBD1 might be the D (5 bases). Per the germline V gene, CDR1 is SEHNR and CDR2 is FQNEAQ (reference sequence). The CDR3 totals 14 residues. V lost 4 bases and J 3 bases, leaving 13 bases between the germline ends.

The genes are TRBV4-2 and TRBJ2-5, with D perhaps matching TRBD1 (6 bases). Germline CDR1 and CDR2: LGHNA and YNFKEQ. The V gene lost 0 bases and the J gene lost 8 bases, with 25 bases spanning the gap. CDR3 size: 18 residues. This chain's CDR3 is CASSQEGGVGNKRSTQYF. The DNA for the CDR3 is TGTGCCAGCAGCCAAGAAGGGGGAGTTGGGAACAAGAGAAGTACCCAGTACTTC.

This chain links TRBV19 with TRBJ1-2; D perhaps matches TRBD1 (5 bases). V was cut by 3 bases and J by 8 bases, with 13 bases left in between. The V gene's germline CDR1 is LNHDA and CDR2 SQIVND (reference sequence). This CDR3 is 13 amino acids long. CDR3 sequence: CASSMGQGGGYTF. CDR3 nucleotides: TGTGCCAGTAGTATGGGGCAGGGAGGAGGCTACACCTTC.

This chain connects TRBV7-8 to TRBJ2-6, with 10 bases matching TRBD2. This CDR3 is built from 20 residues. Per germline, CDR1 SGHVS and CDR2 FQNEAQ. The V gene end was trimmed by 1 base and the J gene end by 2 bases; junction bases not matched to a gene: 11. CDR3 DNA: TGTGCCAGCAGCTTAGGCAGCGGGGGGGCCCTTGTCACTGGGGCCAACGTCCTGACTTTC. This codes for CASSLGSGGALVTGANVLTF.

The gene calls are TRBV4-2 and TRBJ2-3, with a tentative D call TRBD1 (6 bases). The V and J ends lost 2 bases and 6 bases respectively, with 12 bases between them. The CDR3 has 14 residues. The V gene's germline CDR1 is LGHNA and CDR2 YNFKEQ. CDR3 amino acids: CASSQPDRLDTQYF. CDR3 nucleotide sequence: TGTGCCAGCAGCCAACCCGACAGGTTGGATACGCAGTATTTT.

This chain links TRBV2 with TRBJ2-7; a weak D match, TRBD2 (6 bases). V dropped 7 bases and J dropped 3 bases, with 10 bases sitting between them. Germline V gives CDR1 SNHLY, CDR2 FYNNEI. CDR3 length: 12 amino acids. Here the CDR3 DNA reads TGTGCCAGCACACGGGGGAACTACGAGCAGTACTTC. Translation gives CASTRGNYEQYF. Combining the CDR3 with reference TRBV2 and TRBJ2-7 gives the whole variable domain EPEVTQTPSHQVTQMGQEVILRCVPISNHLYFYWYRQILGQKVEFLVSFYNNEISEKSEIFDDQFSVERPDGSNFTLKIRSTKLEDSAMYFCASTRGNYEQYFGPGTRLTVT.

The chain carries TRBV2 and TRBJ2-7; 8 bases line up with TRBD2. In germline, CDR1 is SNHLY, CDR2 FYNNEI. There are 16 residues in the CDR3. The trim removed 7 bases at V and 0 bases at J, leaving 11 bases unmatched. CDR3 residues: CASKRGGQGYSYEQYF. The CDR3 DNA reads as TGTGCCAGCAAACGGGGGGGGCAGGGGTACTCCTACGAGCAGTACTTC.

This clone was observed once. The V call is TRBV5-6, the J call TRBJ2-3; 7 bases map to TRBD1. The CDR3 runs to 19 residues. The germline gives CDR1 SGHDT, CDR2 YYEEEE. V lost 4 bases, J lost 4 bases, and 21 bases stayed unmatched. The CDR3 spells CASSTNLRQGASWADTQYF. CDR3 nucleotide sequence: TGTGCCAGCAGCACCAACCTCCGACAGGGAGCAAGTTGGGCAGATACGCAGTATTTT.

The rearrangement uses TRBV9 and TRBJ1-2, with D tentatively TRBD1 (6 bases). Trimming removed 4 bases from V and 0 bases from J, with 22 bases in between. Germline V lookup: CDR1 SGDLS, CDR2 YYNGEE. The CDR3 runs to 18 residues. CDR3 DNA: TGTGCCAGCAGCCACAGTAGCTCTGGGACACCAGCTAACTATGGCTACACCTTC. The encoded protein is CASSHSSSGTPANYGYTF.

This clone was seen once. The V and J genes are TRBV11-3 and TRBJ2-2, with 15 bases fitting TRBD2. V dropped 5 bases and J dropped 0; count of bases not matched to a gene: 7. The CDR3 contains 19 residues. The germline V gene has CDR1 SGHNT and CDR2 YENEEA. In DNA, the CDR3 is TGTGCCAGCAGCCTCCGGACTAGCGGGGGGGCCGCGAACACCGGGGAGCTGTTTTTT. The encoded protein is CASSLRTSGGAANTGELFF.

V is TRBV9 and J is TRBJ1-4, with D possibly TRBD1 on 6 matching bases. The length of the CDR3 is 14 residues. Germline assignment: CDR1 SGDLS and CDR2 YYNGEE. V lost 0 bases, J lost 8 bases, and 11 bases lay in between. CDR3 in amino acids: CASSVGWGGEKLFF. The CDR3 DNA reads as TGTGCCAGCAGCGTAGGATGGGGGGGCGAAAAACTGTTTTTT.

J is TRBJ1-1 and V is TRBV10-1, with D maybe TRBD1 (5 bases). V was clipped by 3 bases and J by 1 base, with 6 bases between them. The CDR3 is 13 amino acids. Germline-derived CDR1 and CDR2 are WNHNN and SYGVQD (reference sequence). The CDR3: CASSDGQNTEAFF. CDR3 nucleotide sequence: TGCGCCAGCAGTGATGGACAGAACACTGAAGCTTTCTTT.

This chain joins TRBV9 and TRBJ2-3, with 14 bases lining up with TRBD2. This CDR3 spans 19 amino acids. Unmatched junction bases numbered 8, after V lost 0 bases and J lost 2 bases. Germline CDR1 is SGDLS and CDR2 is YYNGEE. CDR3 coding DNA: TGTGCCAGCAGCGTAGCTCTGACTAGCGGGGGGGCGCCCACAGATACGCAGTATTTT. It yields the protein CASSVALTSGGAPTDTQYF.

V is TRBV27 and J is TRBJ1-5, with D perhaps matching TRBD1 (6 bases). The CDR3 length is 14 residues. Germline V gives CDR1 MNHEY, CDR2 SMNVEV (reference sequence). V gave up 3 bases and J gave up 4 bases, with 10 bases separating them. The CDR3 DNA reads as TGTGCCAGCAGTTTGGCACAGGGTAATCAGCCCCAGCATTTT. Its translation is CASSLAQGNQPQHF.

A few counts support this clone. V is TRBV6-5 and J is TRBJ1-4, with D unclear. This CDR3 has 12 residues. CDR1 and CDR2 from the germline V gene are MNHEY and SVGAGI. V shed 6 bases and J shed 3 bases, with 5 bases lying between them. DNA for the CDR3: TGTGCCAGCAGGGCTGCTAATGAAAAACTGTTTTTT. It codes for CASRAANEKLFF.

The chain couples TRBV5-1 to TRBJ2-7, with 7 bases identical to TRBD1. Per the germline V gene, CDR1 is SGHRS and CDR2 is YFSETQ. V dropped 4 bases and J dropped 3; count of bases not matched to a gene: 7. The CDR3 contains 14 residues. The CDR3 bases are TGCGCCAGCAGCCTAGAGACAGGGTTCTACGAGCAGTACTTC. Protein product: CASSLETGFYEQYF.

The chain recombines TRBV9 with TRBJ2-1; 10 positions agree with TRBD2. The trim removed 4 bases at V and 4 bases at J, leaving 5 bases unmatched. The CDR3 is 15 residues long. Looked up from germline, CDR1 is SGDLS and CDR2 is YYNGEE. The CDR3 protein is CASSFVAGGYNEQFF. CDR3 in DNA: TGTGCCAGCAGCTTTGTAGCGGGGGGTTACAATGAGCAGTTCTTC.

This clone was found a few times. The genes are TRBV14 and TRBJ1-6; 12 nucleotides match TRBD1. V lost 3 bases to trimming and J lost 8 bases; unmatched junction nucleotides: 14. The CDR3 runs to 19 residues. From germline, CDR1 is SGHDN and CDR2 FVKESK. This chain's CDR3 is CASSHPWDRGRPPYSPLHF. CDR3 nucleotide sequence: TGTGCCAGCAGCCATCCATGGGACAGGGGGCGTCCACCCTATTCACCCCTCCACTTT.

V usage is TRBV10-1 and J usage is TRBJ2-5; 8 bases line up with TRBD1. CDR3 length: 15 amino acids. J gave up 3 bases and V 3 bases, and 6 bases lay outside the gene matches. CDR1 is WNHNN and CDR2 is SYGVQD in the germline V gene (reference sequence). The CDR3 coding sequence is TGCGCCAGCAGTGATAGTGGACAGGGCGAAGAGACCCAGTACTTC. Its translation is CASSDSGQGEETQYF.

The V call is TRBV7-2, the J call TRBJ1-2; D gene ambiguous. The germline gives CDR1 SGHTA, CDR2 FQGNSA. V gave up 0 bases and J gave up 1 base, with 6 bases separating them. The CDR3 length is 14 residues. This CDR3 is CASSLAENNYGYTF. CDR3 nucleotides: TGTGCCAGCAGCTTAGCTGAGAATAACTATGGCTACACCTTC.

The rearrangement uses TRBV7-7 and TRBJ1-6; D perhaps matches TRBD1 (6 bases). The CDR3 loop spans 13 amino acids. Germline CDR1 and CDR2: SSHAT and FNYEAQ (reference sequence). The germline V and J ends were trimmed by 6 bases and 7 bases, with 10 bases remaining between them. CDR3 nucleotide sequence: TGTGCCAGCAGTCGCGGACAGAATTCACCCCTCCACTTT. Protein product: CASSRGQNSPLHF.